Listed below are T cell receptor beta chains from one sample, sequenced in a study of blood T cell repertoires in COVID-19. TCRdb's table, derived via immunoSEQ multiplex PCR, lists solely in-frame clones and lacks some. The profile shows around 300,000 clones, around 89% of them singletons. Sequences were obtained from PBMCs or T cells enriched from blood (not recorded which). The receptors come from a woman in her late teens or twenties who had recovered from COVID-19. The CDR3 runs from the conserved cysteine through the conserved F or W. D genes are given only for firm matches. Only part of the rows carry a size: once, few, many, or a class if the clone is expanded.

V	J	size	D	CDR3	DNA
TRBV10-2	TRBJ1-2	NA	NA	CASSDSRAEGYTF	TGCGCCAGCAGTGACTCCAGGGCTGAAGGCTACACCTTC
TRBV28	TRBJ1-2	NA	TRBD1	CASSFPGQGLGYTF	TGTGCCAGCAGTTTCCCCGGACAGGGCCTTGGCTACACCTTC
TRBV28	TRBJ1-2	NA	NA	CASSSHYRVMPNGYTF	TGTGCCAGCAGTTCTCACTACAGGGTTATGCCGAACGGCTACACCTTC
TRBV28	TRBJ2-3	NA	NA	CASTPNRGLRVSDTQYF	TGTGCCAGCACTCCCAACCGGGGTTTAAGGGTATCGGATACGCAGTATTTT
TRBV27	TRBJ1-5	NA	NA	CASSLGGEGQPQHF	TGTGCCAGCAGTTTGGGGGGAGAAGGTCAGCCCCAGCATTTT
TRBV7-9	TRBJ1-2	NA	NA	CASSLSGIYGYTF	TGTGCCAGCAGCTTGTCAGGGATCTATGGCTACACCTTC
TRBV6-2/TRBV6-3	TRBJ2-3	NA	TRBD2	CASSFRTSGGRRADTQYF	TGTGCCAGCAGTTTTCGGACTAGCGGGGGGCGTCGGGCAGATACGCAGTATTTT
TRBV27	TRBJ2-2	NA	NA	CASSPLTGRGTGELFF	TGTGCCAGCAGTCCATTGACAGGACGAGGTACCGGGGAGCTGTTTTTT
TRBV6-5	TRBJ2-2	NA	NA	CASSPVYGGELFF	TGTGCCAGCAGCCCCGTTTACGGCGGGGAGCTGTTTTTT
TRBV10-2	TRBJ1-2	NA	NA	CASSESAVYGYTF	TGCGCCAGCAGTGAGTCGGCCGTCTATGGCTACACCTTC
TRBV7-3	TRBJ1-5	NA	NA	CASSSDQPQHF	TGTGCCAGCAGCTCCGATCAGCCCCAGCATTTT
TRBV4-1	TRBJ2-5	NA	TRBD1	CASSQGQGNQETQYF	TGCGCCAGCAGCCAGGGACAGGGAAACCAAGAGACCCAGTACTTC
TRBV7-3	TRBJ2-3	NA	NA	CASSHTGPQDTQYF	TGTGCCAGCAGTCATACAGGGCCCCAGGATACGCAGTATTTT
TRBV18	TRBJ1-2	NA	NA	CASSQTTGLYGYTF	TGTGCCAGCTCACAGACTACAGGGCTATATGGCTACACCTTC
TRBV5-6	TRBJ2-3	NA	TRBD2	CASSSLKRGRTDTQYF	TGTGCCAGCAGCTCACTTAAGCGGGGGCGCACAGATACGCAGTATTTT
TRBV27	TRBJ1-2	once	NA	CASSSTGHYGYTF	TGTGCCAGCAGCTCGACAGGCCACTATGGCTACACCTTC